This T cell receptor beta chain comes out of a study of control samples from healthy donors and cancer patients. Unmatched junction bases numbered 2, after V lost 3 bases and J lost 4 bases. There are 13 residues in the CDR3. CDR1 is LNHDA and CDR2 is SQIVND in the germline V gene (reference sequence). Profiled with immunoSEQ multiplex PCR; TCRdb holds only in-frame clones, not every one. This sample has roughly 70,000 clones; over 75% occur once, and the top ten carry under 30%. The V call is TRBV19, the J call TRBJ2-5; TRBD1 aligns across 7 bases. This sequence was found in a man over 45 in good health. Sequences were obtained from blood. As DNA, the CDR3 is TGTGCCAGTAGTATTTACAGGGGAGAGACCCAGTACTTC. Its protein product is CASSIYRGETQYF.